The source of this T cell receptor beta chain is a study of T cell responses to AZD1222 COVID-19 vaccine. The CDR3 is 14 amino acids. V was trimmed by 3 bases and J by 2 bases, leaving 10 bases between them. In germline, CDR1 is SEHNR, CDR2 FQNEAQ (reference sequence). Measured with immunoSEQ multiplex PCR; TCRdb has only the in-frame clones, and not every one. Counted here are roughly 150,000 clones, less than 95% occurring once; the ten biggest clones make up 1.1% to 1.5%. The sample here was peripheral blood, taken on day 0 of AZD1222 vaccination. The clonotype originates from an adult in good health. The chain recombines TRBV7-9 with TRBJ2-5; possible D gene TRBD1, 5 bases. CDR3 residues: CASSFDRLQETQYF. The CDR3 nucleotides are TGTGCCAGCAGCTTCGACAGATTGCAAGAGACCCAGTACTTC.